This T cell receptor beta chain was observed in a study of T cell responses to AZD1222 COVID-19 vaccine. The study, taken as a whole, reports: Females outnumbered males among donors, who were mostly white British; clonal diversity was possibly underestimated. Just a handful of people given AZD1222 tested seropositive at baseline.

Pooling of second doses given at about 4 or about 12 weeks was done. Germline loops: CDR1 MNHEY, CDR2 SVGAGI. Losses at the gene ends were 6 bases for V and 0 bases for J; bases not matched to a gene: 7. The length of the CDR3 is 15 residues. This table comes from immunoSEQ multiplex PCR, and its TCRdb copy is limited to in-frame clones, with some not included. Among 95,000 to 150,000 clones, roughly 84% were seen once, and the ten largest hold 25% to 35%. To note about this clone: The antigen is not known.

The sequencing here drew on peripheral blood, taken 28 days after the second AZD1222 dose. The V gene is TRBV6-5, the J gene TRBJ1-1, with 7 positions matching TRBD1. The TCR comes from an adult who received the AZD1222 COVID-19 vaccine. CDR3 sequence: CASRAPGQLNTEAFF. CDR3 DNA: TGTGCCAGCAGAGCACCGGGACAGCTGAACACTGAAGCTTTCTTT.